What follows are 10 T cell receptor beta chains derived from one specimen sequenced in a study of regulatory T cells in long-lasting Graves disease. To make TCR beta libraries, researchers used iRepertoire HTBI primers and Arm-PCR of CDR3 regions. TCRdb re-called the multiplex PCR reads through MiXCR, storing one row per CDR3 protein. Of 370,000 or so distinct CDR3 sequences in the sample, 15% to 20% are singletons; the top ten hold around 20%. Time point specified: newly diagnosed GD, antithyroid drugs for less than 3 months. The TCR library used RNA extracted from PBMCs. These same records also appear under a second study, on T cells in Graves' hyperthyroidism and ophthalmopathy.

Sequences were derived from peripheral blood mononuclear cells (PBMCs), sampled at new diagnosis, from a patient treated with antithyroid drugs. The receptors were sampled from a woman between 18 and 29 years old with Graves disease.

The chain employs TRBV19 and TRBJ2-7, with TRBD1 as a possible D gene (5 bases). V was shortened by 8 bases and J by 3 bases, with 17 bases between the two germline ends. This CDR3 has 14 residues. The germline V gene has CDR1 LNHDA and CDR2 SQIVND (reference sequence). CDR3 coding DNA: TGTGCCAGTCGACAGTCCCCTCAGCACTACGAGCAGTACTTC. Its protein product is CASRQSPQHYEQYF.

This clonotype came up many times. Since no conserved phenylalanine or tryptophan closes the CDR3, a read error is the likely cause. This rearrangement joins TRBV5-1 to TRBJ2-1; 9 bases are shared with TRBD2. From germline, CDR1 is SGHRS and CDR2 YFSETQ. V gave up 4 bases and J gave up 3 bases; unmatched junction bases: 11. The CDR3 is 17 amino acids. CDR3 residues: CASSSQGTSRVYNEQFV. The DNA of the CDR3 is TGCGCCAGCAGCAGCCAAGGGACTAGCCGAGTCTACAATGAGCAGTTCGTC.

This clonotype occurred a few times. The V gene is TRBV14, the J gene TRBJ2-1; 7 bases map to TRBD2. This CDR3 region has 16 residues. With V trimmed by 1 base and J by 2 bases, 5 bases remained unmatched. Germline V gene sequence: CDR1 SGHDN, CDR2 FVKESK. The CDR3 region has the DNA TGTGCCAGCAGCCAAGCCACTAGCGTACCCTACAATGAGCAGTTCTTC. Amino acid sequence: CASSQATSVPYNEQFF.

The rearrangement links TRBV11-2 to TRBJ2-1; 10 nucleotides agree with TRBD2. The CDR3 loop spans 18 amino acids. The ends lost 0 bases at V and 4 bases at J; junction bases unmatched: 9. From germline, CDR1 is SGHAT and CDR2 FQNNGV. CDR3 DNA sequence: TGTGCCAGCAGCTTAGATGGCCGGGGACTAGCGCTATACAATGAGCAGTTCTTC. It is translated as CASSLDGRGLALYNEQFF. Full variable domain (remainder filled in from reference TRBV11-2 and TRBJ2-1): EAGVAQSPRYKIIEKRQSVAFWCNPISGHATLYWYQQILGQGPKLLIQFQNNGVVDDSQLPKDRFSAERLKGVDSTLKIQPAKLEDSAVYLCASSLDGRGLALYNEQFFGPGTRLTVL.

This clonotype came up many times. The rearrangement links TRBV20-1 to TRBJ1-2; a weak D match, TRBD1 (6 bases). CDR3 length equals 14 residues. The germline gives CDR1 DFQATT, CDR2 SNEGSKA (reference sequence). V lost 5 bases to trimming and J lost 1 base, with 14 bases between them. Here the CDR3 DNA reads TGCAGTGCTCCCCGTGGACAGCATAACTATGGCTACACCTTC. Translating it yields CSAPRGQHNYGYTF.

This clonotype was picked up many times. The CDR3 sequence is CASSGLAISYNEQFF. The CDR3 nucleotides read TGTGCCAGCAGTGGACTAGCGATCTCCTACAATGAGCAGTTCTTC. The chain joins TRBV6-1 to TRBJ2-1; TRBD2 agrees at 8 bases. J lost 0 bases, V lost 4 bases, and 2 bases had no gene match. Per the germline V gene, CDR1 is MNHNS and CDR2 is SASEGT. This CDR3 comprises 15 residues.

V usage is TRBV6-5 and J usage is TRBJ1-5, with D unresolved. The germline V gene encodes CDR1 MNHEY and CDR2 SVGAGI. This CDR3 has 16 residues. Trimming stripped 2 bases from V and 3 bases from J, with 14 bases between. The CDR3 is CASSYKGIGFNQPQHF. Written as DNA, the CDR3 is TGTGCCAGCAGTTACAAAGGCATTGGCTTCAATCAGCCCCAGCATTTT.

This clonotype has at least ten counts. The chain employs TRBV18 and TRBJ2-2, with D hard to call. Trimming left V 2 bases short and J 5 bases short, with 9 bases between. The CDR3 runs 14 residues. Germline V gene sequence: CDR1 KGHSH, CDR2 LQKENI. The CDR3 spells CASSPEPITGELFF. CDR3 nucleotide sequence: TGTGCCAGCTCACCAGAGCCAATAACCGGGGAGCTGTTTTTT.

On this clonotype: This sequence may be a read error, since a much larger clone differs from it by one base. The chain has TRBV9 and TRBJ2-1; D gene unclear. The CDR3 has 16 residues. CDR1 and CDR2 (germline): SGDLS, YYNGEE. The CDR3 spells CASSTRRDESYNKQFF. In nucleotides, the CDR3 is TGTGCCAGCAGCACGCGCCGAGACGAGTCCTACAATAAGCAGTTCTTC.

As for this clonotype: One end of the junction is discordant with germline, which a read error may explain. This chain connects TRBV6-2 or TRBV6-3 to TRBJ2-1; the D gene is possibly TRBD2 (6 bases). The CDR3 is 15 amino acids. Germline loops: CDR1 MNHEY, CDR2 SVGEGT. The CDR3 loop is CVSSHDLLGGSEQFF. The CDR3 DNA is TGTGTCAGCAGCCACGACCTACTGGGGGGTAGTGAGCAGTTCTTC.